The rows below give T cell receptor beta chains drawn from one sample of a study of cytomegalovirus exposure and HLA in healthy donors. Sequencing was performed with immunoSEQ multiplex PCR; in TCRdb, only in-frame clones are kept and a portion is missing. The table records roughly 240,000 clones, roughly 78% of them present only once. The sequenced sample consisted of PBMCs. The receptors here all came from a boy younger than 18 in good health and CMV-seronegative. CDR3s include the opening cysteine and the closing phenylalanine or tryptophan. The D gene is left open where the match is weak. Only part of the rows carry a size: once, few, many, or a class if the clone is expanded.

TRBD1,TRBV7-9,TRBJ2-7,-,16,TGTGCCAGCAGCTTTAGGACGGGGCAGGGGGACTACGAGCAGTACTTC,CASSFRTGQGDYEQYF
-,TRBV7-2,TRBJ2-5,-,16,TGTGCCAGCAGCTTAGGTTGGCGGGGCCTACAAGAGACCCAGTACTTC,CASSLGWRGLQETQYF
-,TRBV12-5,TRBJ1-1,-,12,TGTGCTAGTGGCCGCCGGGTCACTGAAGCTTTCTTT,CASGRRVTEAFF
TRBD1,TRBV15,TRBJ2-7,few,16,TGTGCCACCAGCAGGGCCCCCGGGACAGGCGCCTACGAGCAGTACTTC,CATSRAPGTGAYEQYF
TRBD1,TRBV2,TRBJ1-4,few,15,TGTGCCAGCACTAAACGTAGGGGGCGCGACGAAAAACTGTTTTTT,CASTKRRGRDEKLFF
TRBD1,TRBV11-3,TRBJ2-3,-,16,TGTGCCAGCAGCTCCCGGGACAGCAAGGAACCAGATACGCAGTATTTT,CASSSRDSKEPDTQYF
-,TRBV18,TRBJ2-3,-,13,TGTGCCAGCTCACCTTCTGGCACAGATACGCAGTATTTT,CASSPSGTDTQYF
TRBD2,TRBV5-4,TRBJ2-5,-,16,TGTGCCAGCAGCACCCAGCGGGGGGCTCTGGCCGAGACCCAGTACTTC,CASSTQRGALAETQYF
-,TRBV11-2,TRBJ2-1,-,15,TGTGCCAGCAGCTTACGGGCGGGCGGTTTCAATGAGCAGTTCTTC,CASSLRAGGFNEQFF
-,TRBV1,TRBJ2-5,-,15,TGCACCAGCAGAGGGGGTAGCGGGAGTCAAGAGACCCAGTACTTC,CTSRGGSGSQETQYF
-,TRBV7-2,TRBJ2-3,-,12,TGTGCCAGCAGCTTAATCTCAGATACGCAGTATTTT,CASSLISDTQYF
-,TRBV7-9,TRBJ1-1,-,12,TGTGCCAGCGGCCACGAGAACACTGAAGCTTTCTTT,CASGHENTEAFF